This TCR beta chain was identified during a study of blood T cell repertoires in COVID-19. As processed by the authors: Amplification of reference gene primers was used by the study to estimate nucleated cell counts. This table comes from immunoSEQ multiplex PCR, and its TCRdb copy is limited to in-frame clones, with some not included. The DNA gave D and trimming, while V, J and clone size come from that table. The sample includes some 50,000 clones, roughly 79% of them seen just once. The CDR3 contains 13 residues. V lost 5 bases, J lost 5 bases, and 3 bases stayed unmatched. Germline values: CDR1 WNHNN, CDR2 SYGVQD (reference sequence).

J is TRBJ2-7 and V is TRBV10-1; the match to TRBD1 covers 10 bases. The receptor was isolated from a human donor in a cohort sampled during active COVID-19. Input material: peripheral blood. CDR3 protein: CASSRTGGNEQYF. CDR3 bases: TGCGCCAGCAGTAGGACAGGGGGTAACGAGCAGTACTTC.